Listed below are T cell receptor beta chains from one sample, sequenced in a study of blood T cell dynamics during melanoma immunotherapy. This table comes from immunoSEQ multiplex PCR, and its TCRdb copy is limited to in-frame clones, with some not included. The data contain some 910 clones, approximately 79% of them singletons. Sequences were derived from CD8+ T cells from blood, sampled from a patient treated with checkpoint blockade. The receptors come from a human donor with melanoma. CDR3s include the opening cysteine and the closing phenylalanine or tryptophan. Each record gives: J gene, V gene, D gene, clone size, CDR3 protein, CDR3 DNA. The D gene is left open where the match is weak. Clone size appears in some rows only: once, few, many, or a class for an expanded clone.

TRBJ2-3 | TRBV5-1 | - | - | CASSGDGGDGDTQYF | TGCGCCAGCAGCGGGGACGGGGGCGATGGAGATACGCAGTATTTT
TRBJ2-5 | TRBV7-2 | - | - | CASSRRGRGIGEETQYF | TGTGCCAGCAGCCGGCGAGGACGGGGTATAGGGGAAGAGACCCAGTACTTC
TRBJ1-5 | TRBV7-6 | - | few | CASSSHQGRKNQPQHF | TGTGCCAGCAGCTCCCACCAAGGACGGAAAAATCAGCCCCAGCATTTT
TRBJ1-2 | TRBV19 | - | - | CASSIGASDRNYGYTF | TGTGCCAGTAGTATAGGGGCTTCGGACAGAAACTATGGCTACACCTTC
TRBJ1-1 | TRBV5-4 | - | - | CASSMPKGRNTEAFF | TGTGCCAGCAGCATGCCGAAAGGACGGAACACTGAAGCTTTCTTT
TRBJ2-3 | TRBV10-3 | - | - | CAILSGTDTQYF | TGTGCCATACTGTCGGGCACAGATACGCAGTATTTT
TRBJ2-7 | TRBV6-5 | - | few | CASSSWTHTDEQYF | TGTGCCAGCAGTTCGTGGACCCACACCGACGAGCAGTACTTC
TRBJ1-2 | TRBV6-5 | TRBD1 | - | CASRPGQGPIYGYTF | TGTGCCAGCAGACCAGGACAGGGGCCTATCTATGGCTACACCTTC
TRBJ2-7 | TRBV7-5 | - | - | CARSLLFRSHYEQYF | TGTGCCAGAAGCTTACTCTTTAGGTCCCACTACGAGCAGTACTTC
TRBJ1-1 | TRBV29-1 | - | few | CSVGGAEAFF | TGCAGCGTTGGTGGGGCTGAAGCTTTCTTT
TRBJ2-7 | TRBV19 | - | - | CASSGTRTREQYF | TGTGCCAGTAGTGGCACCCGGACCCGCGAGCAGTACTTC
TRBJ2-1 | TRBV6-6 | - | once | CASSAFRNEQFF | TGTGCCAGCAGTGCCTTCCGCAATGAGCAGTTCTTC
TRBJ2-7 | TRBV14 | - | - | CASSQAMGYEQYF | TGTGCCAGCAGCCAAGCCATGGGCTACGAGCAGTACTTC
TRBJ2-7 | TRBV27 | - | - | CASSYTGSSYEQYF | TGTGCCAGCAGTTACACAGGGAGCTCCTACGAGCAGTACTTC
TRBJ2-7 | TRBV5-6 | - | - | CASTAGNSYEQYF | TGTGCCAGCACTGCTGGCAACTCCTACGAGCAGTACTTC
TRBJ1-5 | TRBV28 | - | large | CASSYLGQYSNQPQHF | TGTGCCAGCAGTTACCTCGGGCAGTATAGCAATCAGCCCCAGCATTTT
TRBJ2-1 | TRBV11-2 | - | - | CASSLVGPYNEQFF | TGTGCCAGCAGCTTAGTTGGGCCCTACAATGAGCAGTTCTTC
TRBJ2-3 | TRBV6-1 | - | - | CASSWTGTQYF | TGTGCCAGCAGTTGGACGGGGACGCAGTATTTT
TRBJ1-5 | TRBV6-1 | TRBD1 | - | CASSEARHRGSNQPQHF | TGTGCCAGCAGTGAAGCCCGTCACAGGGGCAGCAATCAGCCCCAGCATTTT
TRBJ2-7 | TRBV13 | - | few | CASSAGLEQYF | TGTGCCAGCAGCGCGGGCCTCGAGCAGTACTTC
TRBJ1-1 | TRBV19 | - | - | CASSISVNTEAFF | TGTGCCAGTAGTATTTCGGTTAACACTGAAGCTTTCTTT
TRBJ2-7 | TRBV4-1 | - | few | CASSLSGAYEQYF | TGCGCCAGCAGCCTCTCAGGGGCCTACGAGCAGTACTTC
TRBJ1-5 | TRBV19 | TRBD1 | - | CASRLGQGAVQPQHF | TGTGCCAGTAGGTTGGGACAGGGGGCAGTTCAGCCCCAGCATTTT
TRBJ2-7 | TRBV7-2 | TRBD2 | once | CASSLAGGSGGYEQYF | TGTGCCAGCAGCTTAGCTGGCGGGAGTGGGGGCTACGAGCAGTACTTC
TRBJ2-1 | TRBV15 | TRBD2 | - | CATRAGLAAGDEQFF | TGTGCCACCAGGGCCGGGCTAGCGGCGGGGGATGAGCAGTTCTTC
TRBJ2-3 | TRBV2 | - | few | CASSEASISLSTDTQYF | TGTGCCAGCAGTGAAGCGAGTATAAGTTTAAGCACAGATACGCAGTATTTT
TRBJ2-7 | TRBV7-9 | - | - | CASSGDGTAVYEQYF | TGTGCCAGCAGCGGAGACGGAACAGCAGTCTACGAGCAGTACTTC